The 23 T cell receptor beta chains below come from one sample, sequenced in a study of cytomegalovirus exposure and HLA in healthy donors. PCR employed 60 Vbeta and 13 Jbeta primers. TCRdb's copy holds only in-frame clones and misses some; the assay was immunoSEQ multiplex PCR. This sample has some 150,000 clones, with roughly 80% found just once. The sequenced sample was PBMCs. Every receptor here comes from a woman aged 25 to 39 in good health and CMV-seropositive.

V usage is TRBV7-8 and J usage is TRBJ2-5; 8 bases are a match to TRBD1. The CDR3 is 16 residues long. Germline trimming cut 3 bases from V and 5 bases from J; bases unmatched to any gene: 11. Germline V gene sequence: CDR1 SGHVS, CDR2 FQNEAQ. CDR3 sequence reads: CASSLLLRTGNETQYF. CDR3 nucleotide sequence: TGTGCCAGCAGCTTGCTCCTTCGGACAGGGAATGAGACCCAGTACTTC.

The chain joins TRBV5-1 to TRBJ1-2, with D uncertain. V gave up 0 bases and J gave up 5 bases, with 8 bases separating them. Germline assignment: CDR1 SGHRS and CDR2 YFSETQ. The CDR3 covers 13 residues. CDR3 sequence: CASSLDSYYGYTF. The CDR3 DNA reads as TGCGCCAGCAGCTTGGACAGTTATTATGGCTACACCTTC.

The chain joins TRBV5-4 to TRBJ2-2; 13 positions agree with TRBD2. This CDR3 is built from 18 residues. J gave up 1 base and V 4 bases, and 7 bases lay outside the gene matches. CDR1 and CDR2 from the germline V gene are SGHNT and YYREEE (reference sequence). The CDR3: CASSQGLAGALNTGELFF. The DNA for the CDR3 is TGTGCCAGCAGCCAAGGACTAGCGGGGGCTCTGAACACCGGGGAGCTGTTTTTT.

The chain has TRBV7-3 and TRBJ2-1; 7 bases map to TRBD2. In germline, CDR1 is SGHTA, CDR2 FQGTGA. V lost 5 bases and J lost 5; bases outside the gene matches: 6. This CDR3 region has 14 residues. This chain's CDR3 is CASSPGRGNNEQFF. The CDR3 DNA reads TGTGCCAGCAGCCCGGGGAGGGGAAACAATGAGCAGTTCTTC.

This chain uses TRBV25-1 with TRBJ2-7; TRBD1 agrees at 11 bases. Germline trimming cut 4 bases from V and 3 bases from J; bases unmatched to any gene: 5. The CDR3 contains 15 residues. The germline CDR1 and CDR2 sequences are MGHDK and SYGVNS. The CDR3 DNA reads TGTGCCAGCAGTGGGGGACAGGGGGAAGACTACGAGCAGTACTTC. The encoded protein is CASSGGQGEDYEQYF.

There are a few counts of this clone. The gene calls are TRBV7-2 and TRBJ1-5; possibly TRBD1 for D (5 bases). The germline CDR1 and CDR2 sequences are SGHTA and FQGNSA. The V end was cut by 1 base, the J end by 0 bases, with 7 bases between. The CDR3 has 15 amino acids. CDR3 in amino acids: CASSLGGLSNQPQHF. The CDR3 DNA reads as TGTGCCAGCAGCTTAGGGGGCCTTAGCAATCAGCCCCAGCATTTT.

The table lists this clone with a few counts. CDR3 loop: CASSVVAGGPSTDTQYF. In DNA, the CDR3 is TGTGCCAGCAGCGTAGTAGCGGGGGGGCCGTCCACAGATACGCAGTATTTT. The chain uses TRBV9 and TRBJ2-3; 11 bases agree with TRBD2. The CDR3 sequence is 17 residues long. CDR1 and CDR2 from the germline V gene are SGDLS and YYNGEE. With V trimmed by 0 bases and J by 2 bases, 5 bases remained unmatched.

The gene calls are TRBV30 and TRBJ1-2; D unresolved. Trimming cost V 0 bases and J 1 base, with 9 bases left between them. CDR1 is GTSNPN and CDR2 is SVGIG in the germline V gene (reference sequence). The CDR3 totals 14 residues. The CDR3 protein is CAWSVSRNNYGYTF. CDR3 DNA: TGTGCCTGGAGTGTGTCTAGGAATAACTATGGCTACACCTTC.

The chain employs TRBV6-6 and TRBJ1-2, with D possibly being TRBD1 (5 bases). Trimming pared 0 bases from V and 2 bases from J, leaving 7 bases between. Germline values: CDR1 MNHNY, CDR2 SVGAGI (reference sequence). This CDR3 spans 14 amino acids. CDR3 residues: CASSYSQGNYGYTF. The CDR3 region has the DNA TGTGCCAGCAGTTACTCGCAGGGAAACTATGGCTACACCTTC.

This chain uses TRBV7-9 with TRBJ1-5, with unresolved D. V shed 1 base and J shed 0 bases, with 16 bases lying between them. The CDR3 is made up of 18 amino acids. Germline CDR1 reads SEHNR; CDR2 reads FQNEAQ (reference sequence). The CDR3 loop is CASSLVAGQPYSNQPQHF. The CDR3 DNA sequence: TGTGCCAGCAGCTTAGTTGCGGGCCAGCCGTATAGCAATCAGCCCCAGCATTTT.

The chain carries TRBV14 and TRBJ2-1; the match to TRBD2 covers 7 bases. CDR3 size: 16 residues. V dropped 3 bases and J dropped 10; count of bases not matched to a gene: 15. In germline, CDR1 is SGHDN, CDR2 FVKESK. The CDR3 spells CASSHAAGRGMREQFF. The DNA for the CDR3 is TGTGCCAGCAGCCATGCAGCGGGGCGGGGGATGAGAGAGCAGTTCTTC.

The V gene is TRBV30, the J gene TRBJ1-2; D remains ambiguous. CDR3 length equals 18 residues. Germline V gene sequence: CDR1 GTSNPN, CDR2 SVGIG (reference sequence). With 0 bases removed from V and 0 bases from J, the gap between germline ends came to 20 bases. The CDR3 is CAWSVLEKRSTSNYGYTF. CDR3 nucleotide sequence: TGTGCCTGGAGTGTACTTGAGAAGAGGAGTACTTCTAACTATGGCTACACCTTC.

In this sample, this clone turned up once. In DNA form, the CDR3 reads TGCGCCAGCAGCTTGGCGGGGGGGATTTCCTACGAGCAGTACTTC. This gives the protein CASSLAGGISYEQYF. J is TRBJ2-7 and V is TRBV5-1; 8 bases are a match to TRBD2. After removal of 0 bases from V and 1 base from J, the junction contained 3 bases not matched to a gene. There are 15 residues in the CDR3. Germline CDR1 SGHRS, CDR2 YFSETQ. The full variable domain, rest sourced from reference TRBV5-1 and TRBJ2-7, is KAGVTQTPRYLIKTRGQQVTLSCSPISGHRSVSWYQQTPGQGLQFLFEYFSETQRNKGNFPGRFSGRQFSNSRSEMNVSTLELGDSALYLCASSLAGGISYEQYFGPGTRLTVT.

The chain employs TRBV4-2 and TRBJ1-2; D ambiguous. Between the trimmed V and J ends, which lost 2 bases and 10 bases, there was a span of 20 bases. The CDR3 loop spans 15 amino acids. CDR1 and CDR2 (germline): LGHNA, YNFKEQ. CDR3 amino acids: CASSQTLANTVPYTF. The CDR3 bases are TGTGCCAGCAGCCAAACCCTGGCAAACACAGTCCCCTACACCTTC.

This clone was found a few times. The V and J genes are TRBV4-3 and TRBJ1-6, with a weak D call TRBD1 (6 bases). The CDR3 loop spans 15 amino acids. Between the trimmed V and J ends, which lost 4 bases and 9 bases, there was a span of 16 bases. Germline values: CDR1 LGHNA, CDR2 YSLEER. The CDR3, as DNA: TGCGCCAGCAGCCTTGTCCCGGGACAACTTTCACCCCTCCACTTT. The encoded protein is CASSLVPGQLSPLHF.

The chain couples TRBV5-1 to TRBJ2-5, with 7 nucleotides matching TRBD2. The DNA matches TRBJ2-7 better at its end, which makes the J call doubtful. The CDR3 is made up of 15 amino acids. CDR1 SGHRS and CDR2 YFSETQ come from the germline V gene. Here the CDR3 DNA reads TGCGCCAGCAGCTTTAGACTAGCCGCTACCTACGAGCAGTACTTC. It specifies CASSFRLAATYEQYF.

A few counts support this clone. The chain combines TRBV28 with TRBJ2-7, with D maybe TRBD1 (6 bases). V shed 9 bases and J shed 2 bases, with 14 bases lying between them. The CDR3 consists of 13 residues. CDR1 and CDR2 from the germline V gene are MDHEN and SYDVKM. In DNA form, the CDR3 reads TGTGCCAGTAGGGGGACCTCTACCTACGAGCAGTACTTC. It codes for CASRGTSTYEQYF.

The chain employs TRBV18 and TRBJ1-2, with D tentatively TRBD1 (5 bases). The ends were cut back, 6 bases at V and 4 bases at J, with 15 bases in the middle. The CDR3 covers 14 residues. CDR1 is KGHSH, CDR2 LQKENI, per germline. CDR3 nucleotide sequence: TGTGCCAGCTCTCTACAGACAGCCAGCTATGGCTACACCTTC. This translates into CASSLQTASYGYTF.

J is TRBJ1-1 and V is TRBV7-6; D might be TRBD1 (5 bases). The CDR3 loop spans 13 amino acids. Germline-derived CDR1 and CDR2 are SGHVS and FNYEAQ. Trimming pared 3 bases from V and 10 bases from J, leaving 15 bases between. The CDR3 region is CASSLGGGGGAFF. Written as DNA, the CDR3 is TGTGCCAGCAGCTTGGGGGGGGGTGGGGGAGCTTTCTTT.

The chain recombines TRBV7-9 with TRBJ1-1; 7 bases agree with TRBD1. This CDR3 comprises 13 residues. Losses at the gene ends were 5 bases for V and 4 bases for J; bases not matched to a gene: 4. Germline assignment: CDR1 SEHNR and CDR2 FQNEAQ (reference sequence). CDR3 DNA sequence: TGTGCCAGCAGCCCAGGGGGAGGCACTGAAGCTTTCTTT. It encodes CASSPGGGTEAFF.

The V call is TRBV6-5, the J call TRBJ1-2; 10 bases align to TRBD1. CDR1 is MNHEY and CDR2 is SVGAGI in the germline V gene. The CDR3 covers 14 residues. With V trimmed by 5 bases and J by 8 bases, 8 bases remained unmatched. This CDR3 reads CASSPGQGMGGYTF. DNA of the CDR3: TGTGCCAGCAGTCCGGGACAGGGGATGGGGGGCTACACCTTC.

The gene calls are TRBV2 and TRBJ2-1; 7 bases agree with TRBD1. Germline V gene lookup returns CDR1 SNHLY and CDR2 FYNNEI. The CDR3 is made up of 12 amino acids. V dropped 5 bases and J dropped 11; count of bases not matched to a gene: 6. The CDR3 nucleotides are TGTGCCAGCAGTATACTGACAGGGAAGCAGTTCTTC. Translated, it gives CASSILTGKQFF.

V and J are TRBV6-5 and TRBJ1-2, with D unclear. Trimming cost V 6 bases and J 4 bases, with 12 bases left between them. The CDR3 covers 13 residues. From germline, CDR1 is MNHEY and CDR2 SVGAGI. The CDR3 DNA sequence: TGTGCCAGCAGGGGAGGAGGGCGCTATGGCTACACCTTC. Its translation: CASRGGGRYGYTF.